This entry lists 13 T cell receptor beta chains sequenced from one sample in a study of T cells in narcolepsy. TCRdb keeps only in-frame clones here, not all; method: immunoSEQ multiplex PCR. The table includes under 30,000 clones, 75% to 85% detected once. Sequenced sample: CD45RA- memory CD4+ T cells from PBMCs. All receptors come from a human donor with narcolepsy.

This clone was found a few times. DNA for the CDR3: TGTGCCAGCAGTACCGGGACGGACTATGGCTACACCTTC. This encodes CASSTGTDYGYTF. This chain connects TRBV6-6 to TRBJ1-2; a weak D match, TRBD1 (5 bases). The CDR3 runs 13 residues. Germline V gene lookup returns CDR1 MNHNY and CDR2 SVGAGI (reference sequence). V was shortened by 5 bases and J by 3 bases, with 10 bases between the two germline ends.

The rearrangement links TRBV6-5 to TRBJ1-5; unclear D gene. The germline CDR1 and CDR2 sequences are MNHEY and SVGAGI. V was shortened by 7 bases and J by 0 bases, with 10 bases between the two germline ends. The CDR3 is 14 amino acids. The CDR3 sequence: CASKGGSSNQPQHF. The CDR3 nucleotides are TGTGCCAGCAAGGGTGGATCTAGCAATCAGCCCCAGCATTTT.

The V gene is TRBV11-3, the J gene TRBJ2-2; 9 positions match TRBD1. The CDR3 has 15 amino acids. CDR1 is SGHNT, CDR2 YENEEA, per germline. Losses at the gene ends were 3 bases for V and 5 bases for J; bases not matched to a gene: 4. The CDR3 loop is CASSFRTGETGELFF. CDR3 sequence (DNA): TGTGCCAGCAGCTTCCGGACAGGGGAAACCGGGGAGCTGTTTTTT.

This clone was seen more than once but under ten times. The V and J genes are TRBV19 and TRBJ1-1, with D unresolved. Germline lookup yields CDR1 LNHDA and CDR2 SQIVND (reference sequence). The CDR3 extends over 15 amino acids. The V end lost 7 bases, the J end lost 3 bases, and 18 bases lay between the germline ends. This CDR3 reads CASTPISKGDTEAFF. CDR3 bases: TGTGCCAGTACCCCTATATCGAAGGGCGACACTGAAGCTTTCTTT.

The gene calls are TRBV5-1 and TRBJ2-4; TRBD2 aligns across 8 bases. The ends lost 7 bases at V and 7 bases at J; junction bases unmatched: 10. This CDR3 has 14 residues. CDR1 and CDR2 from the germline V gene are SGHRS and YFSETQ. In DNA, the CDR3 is TGCGCCAGCTACAGCGGGGGTGGTGAGAACATTCAGTACTTC. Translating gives CASYSGGGENIQYF.

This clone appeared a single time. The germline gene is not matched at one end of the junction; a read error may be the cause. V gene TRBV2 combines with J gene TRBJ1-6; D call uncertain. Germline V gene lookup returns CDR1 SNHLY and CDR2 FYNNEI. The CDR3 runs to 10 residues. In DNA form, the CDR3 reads TGTGCCAGCAGCGCAACCTGGACCCAGTTT. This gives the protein CASSATWTQF.

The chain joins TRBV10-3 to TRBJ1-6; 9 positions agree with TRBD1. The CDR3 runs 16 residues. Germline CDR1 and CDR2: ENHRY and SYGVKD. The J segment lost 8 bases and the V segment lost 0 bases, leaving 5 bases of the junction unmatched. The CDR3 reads CAISESPQGADSPLHF. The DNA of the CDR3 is TGTGCCATCAGTGAGTCCCCACAGGGGGCGGATTCACCCCTCCACTTT.

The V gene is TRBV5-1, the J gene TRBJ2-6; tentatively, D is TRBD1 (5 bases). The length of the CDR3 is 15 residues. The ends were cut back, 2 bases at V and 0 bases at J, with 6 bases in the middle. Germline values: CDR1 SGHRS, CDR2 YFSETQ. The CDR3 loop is CASSFGHSGANVLTF. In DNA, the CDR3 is TGCGCCAGCAGCTTCGGACACTCTGGGGCCAACGTCCTGACTTTC.

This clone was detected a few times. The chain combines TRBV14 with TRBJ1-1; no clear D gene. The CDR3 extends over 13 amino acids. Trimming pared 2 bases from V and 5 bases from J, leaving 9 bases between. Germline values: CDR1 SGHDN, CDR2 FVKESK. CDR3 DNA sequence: TGTGCCAGCAGCCAACTCGACAAGACTGAAGCTTTCTTT. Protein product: CASSQLDKTEAFF.

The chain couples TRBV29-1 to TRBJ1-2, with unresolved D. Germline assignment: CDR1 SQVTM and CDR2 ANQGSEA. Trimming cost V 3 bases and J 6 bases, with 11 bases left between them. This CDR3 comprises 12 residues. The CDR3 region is CSVDQRANGYTF. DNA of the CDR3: TGCAGCGTTGATCAAAGGGCGAATGGCTACACCTTC.

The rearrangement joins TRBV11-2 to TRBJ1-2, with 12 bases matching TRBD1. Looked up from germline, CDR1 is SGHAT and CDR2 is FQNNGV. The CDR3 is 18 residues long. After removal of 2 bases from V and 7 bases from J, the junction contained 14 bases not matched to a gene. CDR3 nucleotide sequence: TGTGCCAGCAGCTTACTTACCGGGGACAGGGGGCGCCTAGGTGGCTACACCTTC. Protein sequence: CASSLLTGDRGRLGGYTF. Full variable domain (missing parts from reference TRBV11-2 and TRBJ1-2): EAGVAQSPRYKIIEKRQSVAFWCNPISGHATLYWYQQILGQGPKLLIQFQNNGVVDDSQLPKDRFSAERLKGVDSTLKIQPAKLEDSAVYLCASSLLTGDRGRLGGYTFGSGTRLTVV.

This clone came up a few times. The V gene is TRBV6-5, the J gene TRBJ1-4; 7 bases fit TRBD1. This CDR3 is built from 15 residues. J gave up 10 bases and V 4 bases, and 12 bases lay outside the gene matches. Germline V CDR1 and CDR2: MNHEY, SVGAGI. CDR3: CASSSGQPAQGKLFF. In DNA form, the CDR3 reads TGTGCCAGCAGTTCGGGACAGCCCGCGCAGGGAAAACTGTTTTTT.

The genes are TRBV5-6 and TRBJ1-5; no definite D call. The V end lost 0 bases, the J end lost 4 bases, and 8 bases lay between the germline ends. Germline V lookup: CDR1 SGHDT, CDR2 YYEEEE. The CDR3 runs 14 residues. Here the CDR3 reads CASSLEGINQPQHF. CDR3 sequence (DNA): TGTGCCAGCAGCTTGGAAGGGATTAATCAGCCCCAGCATTTT. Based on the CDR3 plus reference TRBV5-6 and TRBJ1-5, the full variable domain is DAGVTQSPTHLIKTRGQQVTLRCSPKSGHDTVSWYQQALGQGPQFIFQYYEEEERQRGNFPDRFSGHQFPNYSSELNVNALLLGDSALYLCASSLEGINQPQHFGDGTRLSIL.